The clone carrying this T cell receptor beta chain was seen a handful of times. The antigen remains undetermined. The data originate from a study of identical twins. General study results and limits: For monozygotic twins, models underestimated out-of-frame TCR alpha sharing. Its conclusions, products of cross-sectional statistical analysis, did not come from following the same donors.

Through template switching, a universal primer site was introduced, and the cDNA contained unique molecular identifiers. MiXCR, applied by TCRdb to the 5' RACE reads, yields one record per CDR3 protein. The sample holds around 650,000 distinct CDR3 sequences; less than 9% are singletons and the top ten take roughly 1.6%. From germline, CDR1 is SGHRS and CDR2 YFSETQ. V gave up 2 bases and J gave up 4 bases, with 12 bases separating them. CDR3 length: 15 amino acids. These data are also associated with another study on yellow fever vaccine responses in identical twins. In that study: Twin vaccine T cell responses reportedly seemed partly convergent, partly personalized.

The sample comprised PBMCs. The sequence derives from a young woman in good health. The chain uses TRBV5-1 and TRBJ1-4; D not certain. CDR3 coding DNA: TGCGCCAGCAGCTTTTCTCGGGGTTTTAATGAAAAACTGTTTTTT. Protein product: CASSFSRGFNEKLFF. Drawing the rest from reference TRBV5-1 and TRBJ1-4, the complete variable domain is KAGVTQTPRYLIKTRGQQVTLSCSPISGHRSVSWYQQTPGQGLQFLFEYFSETQRNKGNFPGRFSGRQFSNSRSEMNVSTLELGDSALYLCASSFSRGFNEKLFFGSGTQLSVL.